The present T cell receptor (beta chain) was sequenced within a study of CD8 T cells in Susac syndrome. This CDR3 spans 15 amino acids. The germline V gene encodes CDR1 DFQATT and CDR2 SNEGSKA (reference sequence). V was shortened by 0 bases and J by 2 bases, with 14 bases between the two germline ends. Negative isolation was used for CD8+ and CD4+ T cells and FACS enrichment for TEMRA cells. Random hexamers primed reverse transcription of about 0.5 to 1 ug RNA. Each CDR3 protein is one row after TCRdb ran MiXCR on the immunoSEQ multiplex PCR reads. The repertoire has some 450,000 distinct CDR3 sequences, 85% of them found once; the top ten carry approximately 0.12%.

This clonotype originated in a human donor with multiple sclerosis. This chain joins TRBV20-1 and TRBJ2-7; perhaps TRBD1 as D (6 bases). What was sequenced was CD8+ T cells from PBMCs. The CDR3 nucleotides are TGCAGTGCTAGAGATACCCTGAAGGGGGCCTACGAGCAGTACTTC. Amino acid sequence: CSARDTLKGAYEQYF.